This record concerns one TCR beta chain sequence. CDR3 length: 15 amino acids. Germline-derived CDR1 and CDR2 are SGDLS and YYNGEE. The V and J ends lost 4 bases and 6 bases, in that order; junction bases with no gene match: 11. The data were taken from a study of blood T cell repertoires in COVID-19. Overall study: Donors in the United States, Italy and Spain gave samples during acute or convalescent COVID-19. PBMCs, B-cell-depleted T cells, or T cells were the source of the cDNA or gDNA that made up the material.

Original processing methods: Counts of nucleated cells, estimated from reference gene primer amplification, were obtained. TCRdb's copy holds only in-frame clones and misses some; the assay was immunoSEQ multiplex PCR. The V and J calls and clone size were taken over from that table, and D and trimming were inferred from the DNA. The sample lists some 100,000 clones, 81% occurring once. Material for sequencing was peripheral blood. The receptor was derived from a man older than 75 with active or convalescent COVID-19. This sequence joins TRBV9 and TRBJ1-1; 8 nucleotides agree with TRBD1. DNA of the CDR3: TGTGCCAGCAGCAAAGGGACAGGTTATTCGGCTGAAGCTTTCTTT. Encoded protein: CASSKGTGYSAEAFF.